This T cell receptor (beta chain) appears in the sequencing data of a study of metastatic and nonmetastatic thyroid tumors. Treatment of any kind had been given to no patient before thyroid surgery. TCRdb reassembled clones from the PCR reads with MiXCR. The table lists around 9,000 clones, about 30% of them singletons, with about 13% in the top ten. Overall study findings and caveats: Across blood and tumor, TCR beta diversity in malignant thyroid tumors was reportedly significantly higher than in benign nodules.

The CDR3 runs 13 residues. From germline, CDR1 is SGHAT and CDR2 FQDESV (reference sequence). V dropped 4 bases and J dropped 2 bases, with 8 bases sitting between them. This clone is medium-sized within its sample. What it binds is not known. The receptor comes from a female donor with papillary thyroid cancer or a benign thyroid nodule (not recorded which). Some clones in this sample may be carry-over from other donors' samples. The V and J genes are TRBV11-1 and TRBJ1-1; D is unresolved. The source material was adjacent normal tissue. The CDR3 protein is CASSSGLNTEAFF. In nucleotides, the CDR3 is TGTGCCAGCAGCTCCGGCCTCAACACTGAAGCTTTCTTT.